This TCR beta chain is from a study of identical twins. Each cDNA held unique molecular identifiers, and template switching gave it a universal primer site. TCRdb redid the calling of the 5' RACE reads with MiXCR, one entry per CDR3 protein. The data show roughly 500,000 distinct CDR3 sequences, with approximately 22% seen just once and about 0.93% held by the top ten. The sample was also linked to a second study, of T cells expressing NK-cell markers. That work states: The TCR beta repertoires were obtained from sorted CD3+CD56+NKG2C+, CD3+CD56+NKG2C- and CD3+CD56-NKG2C+ T cells. Similarly, these clonotypes led the CD3+CD56-NKG2C+ fraction as well in a few donors.

This receptor was taken from a woman aged 18-35 years in good health. The sequenced sample consisted of CD4+ T cells sorted from blood.

Written as DNA, the CDR3 is TGTGCCAGCACCCAAGGCGAAGGGAGAAACACCATATATTTT. Protein product: CASTQGEGRNTIYF. The V call is TRBV6-1, the J call TRBJ1-3; D gene unclear. This CDR3 comprises 14 residues. Germline V gene lookup returns CDR1 MNHNS and CDR2 SASEGT. The V and J ends lost 7 bases and 5 bases respectively, with 15 bases between them.